Presented here are 10 T cell receptor beta chains from one specimen sequenced in a study of blood T cell repertoires in COVID-19. Measured with immunoSEQ multiplex PCR; TCRdb has only the in-frame clones, and not every one. The sample records approximately 260,000 clones, 70% to 90% being singletons. Sequencing was carried out using peripheral blood. Receptors were obtained from an older woman with acute or convalescent COVID-19.

Details on this clone: The sample contains more than one DNA sequence encoding this CDR3. The chain couples TRBV3-1 (or the pseudogene TRBV3-2) to TRBJ1-1; a weak D match, TRBD1 (6 bases). The CDR3 has 14 amino acids. V was cut by 4 bases and J by 4 bases, with 13 bases left in between. Per germline, CDR1 LGHDT and CDR2 YNNKEL (reference sequence). The CDR3 here is CASSRPGEGTEAFF. The CDR3 DNA sequence: TGTGCCAGCAGCCGTCCAGGGGAGGGCACTGAAGCTTTCTTT.

This clone has more than one count but fewer than ten. The chain carries TRBV10-3 and TRBJ2-2; 11 nucleotides match TRBD1. This CDR3 has 16 amino acids. Germline CDR1 and CDR2: ENHRY and SYGVKD. Germline trimming cut 6 bases from V and 1 base from J; bases unmatched to any gene: 4. The CDR3 region is CAISWTGGRNTGELFF. The CDR3 region has the DNA TGTGCCATCAGCTGGACAGGGGGCCGGAACACCGGGGAGCTGTTTTTT.

This clone was observed a few times. This chain connects TRBV2 to TRBJ1-2, with a weak D call TRBD1 (5 bases). Germline lookup yields CDR1 SNHLY and CDR2 FYNNEI. This CDR3 spans 13 amino acids. V was pared by 3 bases and J by 7 bases, with 12 bases between. In DNA form, the CDR3 reads TGTGCCAGCAGTGAGGCAGGGCCTATTGGCTACACCTTC. Amino acid sequence: CASSEAGPIGYTF.

Worth noting for this clone: The sample carries other DNA sequences with the same CDR3. This chain connects TRBV18 to TRBJ1-1; D gene uncertain. V was pared by 3 bases and J by 1 base, with 6 bases between. From germline, CDR1 is KGHSH and CDR2 LQKENI. This CDR3 region has 13 residues. The CDR3 protein is CASSPTGNTEAFF. For the CDR3, the DNA is TGTGCCAGCTCACCCACCGGGAACACTGAAGCTTTCTTT. Combining the CDR3 with reference TRBV18 and TRBJ1-1 gives the whole variable domain NAGVMQNPRHLVRRRGQEARLRCSPMKGHSHVYWYRQLPEEGLKFMVYLQKENIIDESGMPKERFSAEFPKEGPSILRIQQVVRGDSAAYFCASSPTGNTEAFFGQGTRLTVV.

V is TRBV2 and J is TRBJ2-5, with 8 bases that match TRBD2. Trimming took 7 bases from V and 2 from J; bases not matched to a gene: 9. The CDR3 loop spans 15 amino acids. In germline, CDR1 is SNHLY, CDR2 FYNNEI. The CDR3 coding sequence is TGTGCCAGCACGCGGTCGGGGGGGATACAAGAGACCCAGTACTTC. This gives the protein CASTRSGGIQETQYF.

The count of this clone is one. This chain connects TRBV19 to TRBJ1-1; the match to TRBD1 covers 9 bases. The CDR3 is 13 amino acids. The V gene end was trimmed by 3 bases and the J gene end by 7 bases; junction bases not matched to a gene: 3. Germline CDR1 is LNHDA and CDR2 is SQIVND (reference sequence). CDR3 nucleotide sequence: TGTGCCAGTAGTATGGGGACAGGGAGTGAAGCTTTCTTT. Translated, it gives CASSMGTGSEAFF. Full variable domain (missing parts from reference TRBV19 and TRBJ1-1): DGGITQSPKYLFRKEGQNVTLSCEQNLNHDAMYWYRQDPGQGLRLIYYSQIVNDFQKGDIAEGYSVSREKKESFPLTVTSAQKNPTAFYLCASSMGTGSEAFFGQGTRLTVV.

The J gene is TRBJ1-6, the V gene TRBV12-3 or TRBV12-4; 8 nucleotides agree with TRBD1. CDR3 length: 13 amino acids. V was pared by 6 bases and J by 10 bases, with 5 bases of the junction left unmatched. The CDR3 loop is CASSRDRGSPLHF. CDR3 nucleotides: TGTGCCAGCAGCCGAGACAGGGGATCACCCCTCCACTTT.

This rearrangement joins TRBV24-1 to TRBJ2-5; possibly TRBD2 for D (6 bases). The V end was cut by 1 base, the J end by 7 bases, with 15 bases between. Germline values: CDR1 KGHDR, CDR2 SFDVKD. The CDR3 runs 15 residues. Here the CDR3 DNA reads TGTGCCACCAGTGATTTCGGCCGCCCGGAGGGGACCCAGTACTTC. This gives the protein CATSDFGRPEGTQYF.

This sequence joins TRBV5-5 and TRBJ1-4; 10 bases agree with TRBD1. The CDR3 spans 15 residues. CDR1 and CDR2 (germline): SGHKS, YYEKEE (reference sequence). V lost 0 bases, J lost 7 bases, and 3 bases stayed unmatched. The CDR3: CASSLARTGGEKLFF. Here the CDR3 DNA reads TGTGCCAGCAGCTTGGCCAGGACAGGGGGTGAAAAACTGTTTTTT.

The J gene is TRBJ1-3, the V gene TRBV3-1 (or the pseudogene TRBV3-2); 8 bases match TRBD1. With 6 bases clipped from V and 0 bases from J, the junction kept 10 bases outside the gene matches. The CDR3 extends over 17 amino acids. Germline CDR1 reads LGHDT; CDR2 reads YNNKEL (reference sequence). CDR3 coding DNA: TGTGCCAGCAGTCGACAGGGGACGGGCCTCTCTGGAAACACCATATATTTT. Translating it yields CASSRQGTGLSGNTIYF.